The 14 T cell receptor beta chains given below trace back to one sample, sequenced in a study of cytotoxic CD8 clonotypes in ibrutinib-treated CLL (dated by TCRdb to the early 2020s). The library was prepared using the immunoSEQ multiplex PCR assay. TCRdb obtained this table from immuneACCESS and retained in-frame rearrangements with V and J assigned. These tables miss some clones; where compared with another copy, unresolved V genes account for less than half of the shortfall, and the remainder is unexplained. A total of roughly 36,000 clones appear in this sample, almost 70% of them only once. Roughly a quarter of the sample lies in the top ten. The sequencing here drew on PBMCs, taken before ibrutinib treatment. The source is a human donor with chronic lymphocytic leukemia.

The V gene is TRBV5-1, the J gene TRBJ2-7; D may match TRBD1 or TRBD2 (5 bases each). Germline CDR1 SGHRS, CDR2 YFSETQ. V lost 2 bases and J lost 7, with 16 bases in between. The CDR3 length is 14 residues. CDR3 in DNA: TGCGCCAGCAGCTTCTGGGACCCCTTCCTGGAGCAGTACTTC. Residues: CASSFWDPFLEQYF.

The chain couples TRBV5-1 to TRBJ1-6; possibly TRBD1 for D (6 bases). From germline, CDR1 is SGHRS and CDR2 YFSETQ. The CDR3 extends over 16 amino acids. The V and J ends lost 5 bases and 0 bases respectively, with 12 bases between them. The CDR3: CASRTQGTSYNSPLHF. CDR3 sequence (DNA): TGCGCCAGCAGAACACAGGGAACCTCCTATAATTCACCCCTCCACTTT.

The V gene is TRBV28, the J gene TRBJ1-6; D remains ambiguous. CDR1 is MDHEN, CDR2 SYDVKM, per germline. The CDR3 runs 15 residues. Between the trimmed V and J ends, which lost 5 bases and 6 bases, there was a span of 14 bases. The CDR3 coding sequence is TGTGCCAGCAGTCGCTTATGGCCGGGTAATTCACCCCTCCACTTT. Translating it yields CASSRLWPGNSPLHF. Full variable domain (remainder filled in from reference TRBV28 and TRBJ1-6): DVKVTQSSRYLVKRTGEKVFLECVQDMDHENMFWYRQDPGLGLRLIYFSYDVKMKEKGDIPEGYSVSREKKERFSLILESASTNQTSMYLCASSRLWPGNSPLHFGNGTRLTVT.

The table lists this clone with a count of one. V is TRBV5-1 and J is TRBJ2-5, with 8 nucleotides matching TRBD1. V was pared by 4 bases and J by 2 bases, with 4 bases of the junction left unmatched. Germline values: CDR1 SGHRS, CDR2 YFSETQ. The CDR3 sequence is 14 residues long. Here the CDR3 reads CASSRQGPQETQYF. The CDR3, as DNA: TGCGCCAGCAGCCGACAGGGGCCTCAAGAGACCCAGTACTTC.

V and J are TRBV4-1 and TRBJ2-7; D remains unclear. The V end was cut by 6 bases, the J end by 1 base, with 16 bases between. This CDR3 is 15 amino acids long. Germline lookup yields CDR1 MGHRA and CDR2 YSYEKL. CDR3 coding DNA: TGCGCCAGCAGTCATCCAGGCAGGACGTCCTACGAGCAGTACTTC. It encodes CASSHPGRTSYEQYF.

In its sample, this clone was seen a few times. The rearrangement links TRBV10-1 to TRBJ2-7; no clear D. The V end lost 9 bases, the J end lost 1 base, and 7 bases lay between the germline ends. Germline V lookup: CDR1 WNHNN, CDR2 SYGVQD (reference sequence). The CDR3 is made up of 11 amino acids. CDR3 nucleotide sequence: TGCGCCAGGGGGTCGTCCTACGAGCAGTACTTC. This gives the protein CARGSSYEQYF.

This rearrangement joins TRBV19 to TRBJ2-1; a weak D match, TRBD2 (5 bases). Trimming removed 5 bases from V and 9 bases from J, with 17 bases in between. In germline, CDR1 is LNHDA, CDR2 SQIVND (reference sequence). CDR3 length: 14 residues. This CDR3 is CASSPLSGRGEQFF. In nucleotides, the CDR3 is TGTGCCAGTAGTCCTCTGAGTGGCCGGGGTGAGCAGTTCTTC. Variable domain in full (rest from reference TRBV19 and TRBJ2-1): DGGITQSPKYLFRKEGQNVTLSCEQNLNHDAMYWYRQDPGQGLRLIYYSQIVNDFQKGDIAEGYSVSREKKESFPLTVTSAQKNPTAFYLCASSPLSGRGEQFFGPGTRLTVL.

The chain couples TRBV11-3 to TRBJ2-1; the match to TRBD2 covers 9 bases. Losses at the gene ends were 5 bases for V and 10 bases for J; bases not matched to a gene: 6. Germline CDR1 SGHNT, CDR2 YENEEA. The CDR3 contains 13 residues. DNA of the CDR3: TGTGCCAGCAGCCTTATAGCGGGAGAGGAGCAGTTCTTC. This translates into CASSLIAGEEQFF.

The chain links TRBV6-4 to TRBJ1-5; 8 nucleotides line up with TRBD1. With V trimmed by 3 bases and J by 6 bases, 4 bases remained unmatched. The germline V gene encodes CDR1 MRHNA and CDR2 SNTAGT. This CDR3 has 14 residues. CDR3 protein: CASSEGQGSQPQHF. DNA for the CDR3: TGTGCCAGCAGTGAAGGACAGGGCAGTCAGCCCCAGCATTTT.

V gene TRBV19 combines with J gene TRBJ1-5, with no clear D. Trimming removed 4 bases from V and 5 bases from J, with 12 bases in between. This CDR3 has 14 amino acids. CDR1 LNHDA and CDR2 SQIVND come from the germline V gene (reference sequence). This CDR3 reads CASSTARLHQPQHF. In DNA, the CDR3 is TGTGCCAGTAGTACGGCCAGGTTGCATCAGCCCCAGCATTTT.

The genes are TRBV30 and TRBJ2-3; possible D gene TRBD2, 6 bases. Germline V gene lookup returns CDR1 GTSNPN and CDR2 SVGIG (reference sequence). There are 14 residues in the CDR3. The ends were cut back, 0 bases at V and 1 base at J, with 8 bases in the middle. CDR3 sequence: CAWSVSGGTDTQYF. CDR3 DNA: TGTGCCTGGAGTGTTTCGGGGGGCACAGATACGCAGTATTTT.

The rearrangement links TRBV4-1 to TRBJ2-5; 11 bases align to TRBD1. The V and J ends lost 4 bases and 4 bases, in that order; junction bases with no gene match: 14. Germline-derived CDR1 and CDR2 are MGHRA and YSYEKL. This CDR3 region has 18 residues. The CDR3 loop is CASSRAISRTGGGETQYF. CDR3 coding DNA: TGCGCCAGCAGCCGAGCAATATCGCGGACAGGGGGCGGAGAGACCCAGTACTTC.

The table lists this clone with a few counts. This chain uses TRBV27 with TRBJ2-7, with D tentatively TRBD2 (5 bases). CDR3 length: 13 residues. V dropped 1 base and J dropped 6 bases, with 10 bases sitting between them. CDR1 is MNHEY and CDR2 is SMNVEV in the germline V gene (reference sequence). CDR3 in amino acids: CASSLFTGSEQYF. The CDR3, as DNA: TGTGCCAGCAGTTTATTTACGGGGAGCGAGCAGTACTTC.

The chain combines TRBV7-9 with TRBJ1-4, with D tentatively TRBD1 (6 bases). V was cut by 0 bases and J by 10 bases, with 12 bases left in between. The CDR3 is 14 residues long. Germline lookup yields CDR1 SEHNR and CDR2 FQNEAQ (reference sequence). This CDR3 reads CASSLARGGGKLFF. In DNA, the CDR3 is TGTGCCAGCAGCTTAGCGCGGGGGGGCGGAAAACTGTTTTTT.